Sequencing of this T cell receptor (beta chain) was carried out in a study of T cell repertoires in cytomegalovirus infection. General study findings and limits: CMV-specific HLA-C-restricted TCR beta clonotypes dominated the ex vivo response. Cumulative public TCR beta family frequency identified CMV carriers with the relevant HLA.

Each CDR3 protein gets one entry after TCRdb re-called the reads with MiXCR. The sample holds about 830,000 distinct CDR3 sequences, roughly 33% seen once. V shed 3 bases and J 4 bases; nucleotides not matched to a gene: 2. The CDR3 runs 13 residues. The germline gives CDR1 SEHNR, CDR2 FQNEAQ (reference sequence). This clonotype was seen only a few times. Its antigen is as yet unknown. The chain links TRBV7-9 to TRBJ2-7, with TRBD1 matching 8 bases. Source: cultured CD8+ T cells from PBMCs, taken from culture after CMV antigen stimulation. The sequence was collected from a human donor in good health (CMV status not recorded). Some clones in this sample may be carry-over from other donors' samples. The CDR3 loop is CASSLGQEYEQYF. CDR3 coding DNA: TGTGCCAGCAGCTTGGGACAGGAGTACGAGCAGTACTTC.